This record covers a single TCR beta chain. Its target antigen remains unknown. Per-base qualities were not stored, and no clone one base away is much larger. This specimen comes from a study of blood T cell repertoires in COVID-19 (TCRdb year 2020). Study-wide context: The collaborator samples originated in the United States, Italy and Spain and spanned the acute and convalescent phases of COVID-19. Nearly every sample came with metadata listing a de-identified subject ID, COVID-19 status, age in years and sex. The prospective study material was composed of cDNA or gDNA derived from T cells, B-cell-depleted T cells, or PBMCs. Samples were obtained from the ongoing ImmuneRACE study (first 160 participants) and from 950 to 1,500 subjects provided by 6 global collaborators. Subjects who had been exposed to COVID-19, were actively infected with it, or had recovered from it provided the deeply sampled blood TCRbeta repertoires that made up the dataset. The repertoires were released in a freely available public database intended as a resource for research on the immune response to SARS-CoV-2. Where HLA class I and class II types were available, the types were taken from metadata supplied by the sample provider, not from assay-based typing.

What the research found in general, with its limitations: Clinical and demographic metadata were provided uncurated, with the amount varying by source and participant.

Whole blood was collected in K2EDTA tubes by collaborating institutions according to the institutions' own protocols. For TCRbeta analysis, collaborators shipped samples as frozen whole blood, isolated PBMCs, or DNA extracted from either of those sample types. The immunoSEQ Assay, a bias-controlled multiplex PCR, was used to amplify TCRbeta CDR3 regions from genomic DNA. The original methods were these. Nucleated cell counts per sample were estimated from amplification of reference gene primers within the assay. Sequence reads were collapsed and filtered to measure the absolute abundance of every unique TCRbeta CDR3 rearrangement. For each sample, productive Simpson clonality was calculated by taking the square root of Simpson's diversity index across productive rearrangements. TCRdb carries this immuneACCESS record with in-frame sequences only. Its versions omit some clonotypes, under half of them owing to an unresolved V gene in the studies checked, with the rest unexplained. From that table come the V and J calls and clone size; the DNA was used to work out D and trimming. Across this sample there are around 200,000 clones, with about 89% seen only once. Less than 3.5% of the sample belongs to the ten largest clones.

Per the germline V gene (reference sequence), LNHDA is the CDR1 and SQIVND is the CDR2. Trimming removed 3 bases from V and 7 bases from J; the gene matches leave 5 bases unexplained. From the cysteine up to the phenylalanine, the CDR3 has a length of 13 residues. Of all the DNA, just the CDR3 is kept, 39 bases in frame from base 1. The TCR originated in a man between 70 and 80 years old with acute or convalescent COVID-19. The sequencing input was peripheral blood. The chain was built from TRBV19 and TRBJ2-7; 8 bases in between match TRBD1. The DNA sequence is given as TGTGCCAGTAGTATGGGACAGGAGAGAGAGCAGTACTTC. Its translation reads: CASSMGQEREQYF.